The rows below give T cell receptor beta chains drawn from one sample of a study of blood T cell repertoires in COVID-19. The protocol was immunoSEQ multiplex PCR, while the TCRdb copy is restricted to in-frame clones and leaves out a portion. Here the sample spans 84,000 or so clones, roughly 80% being singletons. Sequencing input: peripheral blood. These receptors were collected from a man older than 75 with active or convalescent COVID-19. CDR3s include the opening cysteine and the closing phenylalanine or tryptophan. D genes are given only for firm matches.

v_call	d_call	j_call	cdr3_length	cdr3_nt	cdr3_aa
TRBV28	NA	TRBJ1-4	13	TGTGCCAGCACCAAGGGAGGGGATGAAAAACTGTTTTTT	CASTKGGDEKLFF
TRBV4-2	NA	TRBJ2-1	11	TGTGCCAGCAGCCAAGACAGTGAGCAGTTCTTC	CASSQDSEQFF
TRBV9	NA	TRBJ2-5	14	TGTGCCAGCAGCGGCGTCCCAAAGGGGGAGACCCAGTACTTC	CASSGVPKGETQYF
TRBV10-3	NA	TRBJ1-3	12	TGTGCCATCAGTGATAATGGAAACACCATATATTTT	CAISDNGNTIYF
TRBV6-6	TRBD1	TRBJ1-5	13	TGTGCCAGCAGCGACAGGGGGCGACAGCCCCAGCATTTT	CASSDRGRQPQHF
TRBV5-5	TRBD1	TRBJ2-3	16	TGTGCCAGCAGCCGGACAGGACCAAGAGGCACAGATACGCAGTATTTT	CASSRTGPRGTDTQYF
TRBV11-2	NA	TRBJ1-5	12	TGTGCCAGCAGCTCCCCGGGTCAGCCCCAGCATTTT	CASSSPGQPQHF
TRBV6-5	TRBD2	TRBJ2-5	14	TGTGCCAGCAGATTAACTAGCGGACAAGAGACCCAGTACTTC	CASRLTSGQETQYF
TRBV18	TRBD2	TRBJ2-3	13	TGTGCCAGCTCACCCGGCGGGGGAGATACGCAGTATTTT	CASSPGGGDTQYF
TRBV19	TRBD1	TRBJ2-2	18	TGTGCCAGTAGTATAGAGGGACAGGGGGCGGGGGGCACCGGGGAGCTGTTTTTT	CASSIEGQGAGGTGELFF
TRBV5-5	NA	TRBJ1-6	12	TGTGCCAGCAGCTTGTCGTCCGGGGCCCTCCACTTT	CASSLSSGALHF
TRBV7-2	NA	TRBJ1-2	13	TGTGCCAGCAGCTTAGCAGGGGTAGGCGGCTACACCTTC	CASSLAGVGGYTF
TRBV19	NA	TRBJ2-1	14	TGTGCCAGTATCCCTCCAGGGTCAAGACACCGGCAGTTCTTC	CASIPPGSRHRQFF
TRBV2	TRBD1	TRBJ2-5	15	TGTGCCAGCAGTGAAGCCGGGACAGGGCAAGAGACCCAGTACTTC	CASSEAGTGQETQYF
TRBV21-1	NA	TRBJ1-1	14	TGTGCCAGCAGCCCGGGGGAGGTGCAAACTGAAGCTTTCTTT	CASSPGEVQTEAFF
TRBV24-1	TRBD2	TRBJ2-1	19	TGTGCCACCAGTGATTTCAGGACGGGGACTAGCGGGGCTTTGAATGAGCAGTTCTTC	CATSDFRTGTSGALNEQFF
TRBV5-1	NA	TRBJ1-4	19	TGCGCCAGCAGCCTCCGACCTTTTCAGGACAGCGCAACTAATGAAAAACTGTTTTTT	CASSLRPFQDSATNEKLFF
TRBV6-2/TRBV6-3	NA	TRBJ1-2	16	TGTGCCAGCAGTTCCTTGGTTGTGCGGGGGAATTATGGCTACACCTTC	CASSSLVVRGNYGYTF
TRBV30	NA	TRBJ1-2	12	TGTGCCACTTCAGGGGTTAACTATGGCTACACCTTC	CATSGVNYGYTF
TRBV6-1	TRBD1	TRBJ1-5	14	TGTGCCAGCAGAGAAGACAGGGGGCATAAGCCCCAGCATTTT	CASREDRGHKPQHF
TRBV5-1	TRBD2	TRBJ2-5	18	TGCGCCAGCAGCTTGGAGCCTAGCGGGGGTGGGTCTGGGGAGACCCAGTACTTC	CASSLEPSGGGSGETQYF
TRBV5-4	NA	TRBJ1-2	13	TGTGCCAGCAACAAGGGGGGGAACTATGGCTACACCTTC	CASNKGGNYGYTF
TRBV2	NA	TRBJ1-2	13	TGTGCCAGCAAGGAGGAAGCTAGCTATGGCTACACCTTC	CASKEEASYGYTF
TRBV7-3	TRBD2	TRBJ2-1	16	TGTGCCAGCAGCTCGCAGGGACTAGCGCCCTACAATGAGCAGTTCTTC	CASSSQGLAPYNEQFF